Detailed here is one T cell receptor beta chain. There is no known antigen for this receptor. Base qualities are missing; no much larger clone stands one base away. The CDR3 regions of human TCRbeta chains were subjected to immunosequencing. On the study's bioinformatics: TCRs in the repertoires were compared against a reference library of SARS-CoV-2-specific TCRs that had been generated with the MIRA antigen-specificity platform. Breadth meant the fraction of unique TCRs that were SARS-CoV-2-associated, whereas depth meant the fraction of total T cells that were SARS-CoV-2-associated. Using the MIRA data, every spike-specific TCR was mapped to the spike region that the TCR reacted to and assigned to either a CD4 or a CD8 class. Log10-transformed breadth and depth values were compared by one-way ANOVA with Sidak's multiple comparisons tests. TCRdb re-hosts the immuneACCESS table, in-frame sequences only. Its copies lack some clones; in the studies checked, an unresolved V gene accounts for under half of them, and the cause for the rest is not known. D and trimming were read from the DNA, whereas the V and J calls and clone size are those reported in that table. The sample table lists fewer than 150,000 clones, just under 95% of them with a count of one. The biggest ten clones account for about 6.7% of the sample.

The label giving this sample's time point can be read as: about 28 days (+/-7) after the second vaccine dose. AZD1222 recipients whose second dose came at about 4 weeks and those whose second dose came at about 12 weeks were combined into one group, since spike-specific TCR depth and breadth did not differ between the two schedules. Vaccinee samples were obtained from the UK trials COV001 and COV002, which included a single-blind randomized controlled phase 2/3 trial of AZD1222 (ChAdOx1 nCoV-19) in healthy adults. For TCRbeta chain sequencing, PBMC samples from trial participants were taken at day 0 and at day 28 after the second dose. This sample is part of a study of T cell responses to AZD1222 COVID-19 vaccine (dated by TCRdb to the early 2020s). At the level of the whole study: A total of more than 230 trial participants underwent TCR sequencing, of whom about 200 had received two doses of AZD1222 and some 25 had received two doses of the MenACWY control vaccine. Trial participants were enrolled by age into subgroups of 18-55, 56-69 and 70-plus years, and around 150, 28 and 57 TCR-sequenced participants, respectively, were included in these subgroups.

General conclusions and limits of the study: Only 5 to 7 AZD1222 recipients were SARS-CoV-2 seropositive at baseline, limiting conclusions about previously exposed vaccinees. The vaccine-associated CD4 TCRs covered the entire spike protein, and the dominant responses fell in regions 160-218 and 743-854. After two AZD1222 doses, spike-specific TCR breadth and depth were significantly higher than at day 0 and than in MenACWY recipients. Reportedly, almost half of the unique spike-specific TCRs recognized epitopes lying outside the regions that are mutated in the B.1.351 and B.1.1.7 variants. In the small 56-69-year group, the increase in depth fell short of significance, most likely because of low power. Participants were mostly white British and included more females than males, and it was suggested by the authors that clonal diversity may have been underestimated. Because no day 14 peak-response samples were available, the repertoires could be characterized only after the peak T cell response.

The CDR1 and CDR2 encoded by the germline V gene (reference sequence) are GTSNPN and SVGIG. Its CDR3 holds 15 amino acids, cysteine through phenylalanine. Solely the CDR3 DNA is kept, with 45 bases framed from the first base. Trimming takes 0 bases from V and 1 base from J, and the germline ends sit 12 bases apart. Here the sequenced sample was peripheral blood, taken 28 days after the second AZD1222 dose. Rearrangement joined TRBV30 to TRBJ1-1, with a tentative D gene TRBD1 over 5 matching bases. The sequence was obtained from an adult who received the AZD1222 COVID-19 vaccine. DNA sequence: TGTGCCTGGAGTGTACGAGGCAGGGCGAACACTGAAGCTTTCTTT. This translates into CAWSVRGRANTEAFF. The full variable domain, completed from the reference TRBV30 and TRBJ1-1 proteins outside the CDR3, reads SQTIHQWPATLVQPVGSPLSLECTVEGTSNPNLYWYRQAAGRGLQLLFYSVGIGQISSEVPQNLSASRPQDRQFILSSKKLLLSDSGFYLCAWSVRGRANTEAFFGQGTRLTVV.